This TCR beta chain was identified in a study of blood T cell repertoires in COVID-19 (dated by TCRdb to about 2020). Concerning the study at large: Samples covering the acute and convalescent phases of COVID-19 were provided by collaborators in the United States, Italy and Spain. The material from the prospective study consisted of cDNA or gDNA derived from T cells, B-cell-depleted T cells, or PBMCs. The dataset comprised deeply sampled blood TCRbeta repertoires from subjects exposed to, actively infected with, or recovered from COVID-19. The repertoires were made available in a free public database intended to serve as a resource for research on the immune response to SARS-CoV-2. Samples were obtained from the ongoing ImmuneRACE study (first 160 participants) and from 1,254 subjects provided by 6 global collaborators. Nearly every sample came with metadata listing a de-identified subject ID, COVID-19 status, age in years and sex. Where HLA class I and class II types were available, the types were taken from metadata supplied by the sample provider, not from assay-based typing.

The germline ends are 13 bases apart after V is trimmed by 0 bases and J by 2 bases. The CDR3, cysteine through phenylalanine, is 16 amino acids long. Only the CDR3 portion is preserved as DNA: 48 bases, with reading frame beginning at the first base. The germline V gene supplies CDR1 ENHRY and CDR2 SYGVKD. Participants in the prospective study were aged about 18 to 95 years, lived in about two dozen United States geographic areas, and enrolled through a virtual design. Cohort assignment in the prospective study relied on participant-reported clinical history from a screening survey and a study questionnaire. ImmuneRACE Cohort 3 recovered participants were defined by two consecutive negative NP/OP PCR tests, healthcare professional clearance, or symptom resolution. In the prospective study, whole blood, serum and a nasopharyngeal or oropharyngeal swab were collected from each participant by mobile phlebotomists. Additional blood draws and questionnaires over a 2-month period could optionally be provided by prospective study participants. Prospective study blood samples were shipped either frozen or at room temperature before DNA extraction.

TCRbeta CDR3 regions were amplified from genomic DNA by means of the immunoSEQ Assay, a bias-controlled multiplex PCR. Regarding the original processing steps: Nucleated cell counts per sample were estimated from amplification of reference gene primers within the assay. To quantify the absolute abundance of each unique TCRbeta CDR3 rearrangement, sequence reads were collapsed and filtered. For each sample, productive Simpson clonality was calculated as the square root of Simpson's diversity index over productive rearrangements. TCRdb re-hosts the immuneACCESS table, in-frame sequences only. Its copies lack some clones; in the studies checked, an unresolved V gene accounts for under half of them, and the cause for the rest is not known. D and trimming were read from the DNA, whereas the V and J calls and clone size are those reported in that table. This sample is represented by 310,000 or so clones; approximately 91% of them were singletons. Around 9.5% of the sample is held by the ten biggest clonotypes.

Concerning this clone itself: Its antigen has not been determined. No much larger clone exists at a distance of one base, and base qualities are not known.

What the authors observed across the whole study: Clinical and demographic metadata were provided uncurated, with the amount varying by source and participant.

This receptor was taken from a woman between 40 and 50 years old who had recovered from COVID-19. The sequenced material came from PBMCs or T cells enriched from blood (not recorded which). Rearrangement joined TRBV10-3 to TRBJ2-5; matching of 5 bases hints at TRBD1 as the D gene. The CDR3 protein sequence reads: CAISESSWQGQETQYF. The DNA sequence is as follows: TGTGCCATCAGTGAGTCGAGTTGGCAGGGACAAGAGACCCAGTACTTC.